This T cell receptor (beta chain) was identified during a study of blood T cell repertoires in COVID-19. The CDR3 is 15 residues long. The junction had 6 bases not matched to a gene; V was cut back by 6 bases and J by 3 bases. The germline V gene encodes CDR1 SNHLY and CDR2 FYNNEI. This table comes from immunoSEQ multiplex PCR, and its TCRdb copy is limited to in-frame clones, with some not included. The profile shows roughly 200,000 clones, 75% to 90% of them singletons. The sample comprised PBMCs or T cells enriched from blood (not recorded which). The chain uses TRBV2 and TRBJ2-2; 8 bases line up with TRBD1. This receptor was obtained from a man aged 35 to 55 who had recovered from COVID-19. CDR3: CASRGRGRHTGELFF. In DNA, the CDR3 is TGTGCCAGCAGGGGCAGGGGGCGCCACACCGGGGAGCTGTTTTTT.